This T cell receptor beta chain was captured by sequencing in a study of glioma-infiltrating T cells. Findings of the study overall: Above-expected tissue-blood divergence occurred in all gliomas, most in low-grade ones.

Note on this clonotype: Its target is not known. A much bigger clone sits one base away, suggesting this may be a read error.

TCR alpha and beta CDR3 regions were amplified from RNA using iRepertoire nested multiplex PCR. One-step reverse transcription and amplification started from approximately 100-400 ng of tissue mRNA or PBMC total RNA. Each CDR3 protein gets one entry after TCRdb re-called the multiplex PCR reads with MiXCR. The repertoire holds about 180,000 distinct CDR3 sequences, with around 42% as singletons. Sequenced material: glioma tissue, nonneoplastic brain tissue, or PBMCs (not recorded which). The TCR originated in a human donor with low-grade glioma or glioblastoma, undergoing nonglioma brain surgery, or in good health (not recorded which).

The CDR3 DNA follows: TGTGCCAGTGGTGAGGGGATAAGGAAGCCCCAGCATTTT. This gives the protein CASGEGIRKPQHF. The chain carries TRBV19 and TRBJ1-5, with D tentatively TRBD1 (5 bases). The germline V gene encodes CDR1 LNHDA and CDR2 SQIVND (reference sequence). V lost 8 bases to trimming and J lost 8 bases, with 16 bases between them. This CDR3 region has 13 residues.